The source of this T cell receptor (beta chain) is a study of blood T cell repertoires in COVID-19. Sequencing was performed with immunoSEQ multiplex PCR; in TCRdb, only in-frame clones are kept and a portion is missing. Among about 70,000 clones listed, approximately 80% were seen once. The germline V gene encodes CDR1 SGHNT and CDR2 YYREEE (reference sequence). The CDR3 has 14 amino acids. After removal of 4 bases from V and 3 bases from J, the junction contained 6 bases not matched to a gene. The sequence derives from a human donor in a cohort sampled during active COVID-19. The J gene is TRBJ1-2, the V gene TRBV5-4, with TRBD1 matching over 7 bases. Sequences were obtained from peripheral blood. The CDR3 loop is CASSPGRGDYGYTF. The CDR3 DNA reads TGTGCCAGCAGCCCGGGCAGGGGGGACTATGGCTACACCTTC.